This T cell receptor beta chain was sequenced during a study of cytomegalovirus exposure and HLA in healthy donors. This clone is labeled as large. Its antigen remains unknown. Study observations and caveats: Reportedly, HLA-A and HLA-B alleles of most subjects were accurately predicted from TCR beta.

The donors (healthy individuals) were bone marrow donors. V lost 7 bases, J lost 4 bases, and 9 bases stayed unmatched. CDR1 is MDHEN, CDR2 SYDVKM, per germline. This CDR3 comprises 14 residues. 60 Vbeta and 13 Jbeta primers were used in PCR. Repertoires were generated with immunoSEQ multiplex PCR, while TCRdb's copy carries only in-frame clones and drops some. The sample includes approximately 6,800 clones, roughly 51% seen only once; the top ten take about 5.6%. This chain connects TRBV28 to TRBJ2-7; 8 nucleotides agree with TRBD2. This clonotype originated in a man younger than 45 in good health and CMV-seropositive. Source material: PBMCs. The CDR3, as DNA: TGTGCCAGCACCCTTGGGGTAGCGGGGTACGAGCAGTACTTC. Translation: CASTLGVAGYEQYF.